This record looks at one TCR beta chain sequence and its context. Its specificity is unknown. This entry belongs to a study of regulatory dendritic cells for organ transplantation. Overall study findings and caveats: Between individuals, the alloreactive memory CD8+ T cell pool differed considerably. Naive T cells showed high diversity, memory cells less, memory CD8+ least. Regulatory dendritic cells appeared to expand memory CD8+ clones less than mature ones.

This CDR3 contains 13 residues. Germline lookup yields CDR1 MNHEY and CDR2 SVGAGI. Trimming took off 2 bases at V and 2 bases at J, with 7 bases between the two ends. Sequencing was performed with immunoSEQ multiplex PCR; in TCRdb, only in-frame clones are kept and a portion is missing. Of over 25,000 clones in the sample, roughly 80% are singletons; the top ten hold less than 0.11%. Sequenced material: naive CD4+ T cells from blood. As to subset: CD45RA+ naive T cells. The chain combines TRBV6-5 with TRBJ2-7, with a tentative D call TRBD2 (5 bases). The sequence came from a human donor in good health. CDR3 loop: CASSYRETYEQYF. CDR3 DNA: TGTGCCAGCAGTTACCGGGAAACCTACGAGCAGTACTTC.